Following are 25 T cell receptor beta chains from one sample sequenced in a study of shared clonotypes between healthy human individuals. Profiled with immunoSEQ multiplex PCR; TCRdb holds only in-frame clones, not every one. The top ten hold 0.1% to 0.15% of the sample, which has over 2 million clones, 85% to 95% seen once. The sample comprised naive CD4+ T cells sorted from blood. Subset here: CD45RA+ positively selected. The receptors stem from a man aged 18-30 years in good health.

This chain links TRBV10-3 with TRBJ2-5, with no clear D. V lost 5 bases and J 1 base, leaving 14 bases between the germline ends. Germline V lookup: CDR1 ENHRY, CDR2 SYGVKD. The CDR3 contains 15 residues. DNA for the CDR3: TGTGCCATCAGTTCCTCGCTCTCCAGCCAAGAGACCCAGTACTTC. Protein: CAISSSLSSQETQYF.

The chain joins TRBV30 to TRBJ1-1; weak D call: TRBD1 (5 bases). Between the trimmed V and J ends, which lost 2 bases and 4 bases, there was a span of 17 bases. The CDR3 extends over 15 amino acids. Looked up from germline, CDR1 is GTSNPN and CDR2 is SVGIG (reference sequence). The CDR3, as DNA: TGTGCCTGGAGTTGCGTAGGGGCGATGAGCACTGAAGCTTTCTTT. This translates into CAWSCVGAMSTEAFF.

The chain joins TRBV19 to TRBJ2-1, with 7 nucleotides matching TRBD1. J gave up 3 bases and V 9 bases, and 8 bases lay outside the gene matches. The CDR3 contains 14 residues. The germline gives CDR1 LNHDA, CDR2 SQIVND (reference sequence). In DNA, the CDR3 is TGTGCCAGCAAGGACAGGTTTGGCTACAATGAGCAGTTCTTC. As protein: CASKDRFGYNEQFF.

The rearrangement uses TRBV27 and TRBJ1-2, with TRBD1 as a possible D gene (6 bases). The ends were cut back, 2 bases at V and 7 bases at J, with 11 bases in the middle. Germline V gives CDR1 MNHEY, CDR2 SMNVEV (reference sequence). This CDR3 contains 13 residues. The CDR3 nucleotides are TGTGCCAGCAGTTTAGACAGGTTCTCTGGCTACACCTTC. It specifies CASSLDRFSGYTF.

The rearrangement joins TRBV21-1 to TRBJ2-5; TRBD1 is the table's D call and was not checked against the DNA. TRBV21-1 is an annotated pseudogene. CDR3 size: 14 residues. In DNA, the CDR3 is TGTGCCAGCAGCTTAGGACAGGGCCAAGAGACCCAGTACTTC. It encodes CASSLGQGQETQYF.

V usage is TRBV25-1 and J usage is TRBJ1-6; D possibly corresponds to TRBD1 (6 bases). V was clipped by 4 bases and J by 6 bases, with 13 bases between them. CDR3 length: 15 residues. CDR1 and CDR2 from the germline V gene are MGHDK and SYGVNS. This CDR3 is CASSARAGANSPLHF. In DNA form, the CDR3 reads TGTGCCAGCAGTGCCCGCGCGGGGGCTAATTCACCCCTCCACTTT. The entire variable domain, with the rest obtained from reference TRBV25-1 and TRBJ1-6, is as follows: EADIYQTPRYLVIGTGKKITLECSQTMGHDKMYWYQQDPGMELHLIHYSYGVNSTEKGDLSSESTVSRIRTEHFPLTLESARPSHTSQYLCASSARAGANSPLHFGNGTRLTVT.

V and J are TRBV27 and TRBJ2-1; 7 nucleotides line up with TRBD2. Germline V gene sequence: CDR1 MNHEY, CDR2 SMNVEV (reference sequence). CDR3 length: 17 amino acids. Germline trimming cut 5 bases from V and 4 bases from J; bases unmatched to any gene: 14. The CDR3 sequence is CASSPIMEAGRYNEQFF. DNA of the CDR3: TGTGCCAGCAGTCCCATAATGGAAGCGGGAAGGTACAATGAGCAGTTCTTC.

The rearrangement links TRBV28 to TRBJ2-7; weak D call: TRBD2 (7 bases). With 7 bases removed from V and 0 bases from J, the gap between germline ends came to 19 bases. The germline gives CDR1 MDHEN, CDR2 SYDVKM. This CDR3 contains 16 residues. Here the CDR3 DNA reads TGTGCCAGCACCACGGGCGGGGGCAAGATCTCCTACGAGCAGTACTTC. Residues: CASTTGGGKISYEQYF.

V gene TRBV5-1 combines with J gene TRBJ2-1; possibly TRBD1 or TRBD2 for D (6 bases each). Germline V gene sequence: CDR1 SGHRS, CDR2 YFSETQ. The CDR3 is made up of 13 amino acids. Trimming removed 7 bases at V and 7 bases at J, with 15 bases between. The CDR3 loop reads CASAQGGRNEQFF. DNA of the CDR3: TGCGCCAGCGCCCAAGGGGGGAGGAATGAGCAGTTCTTC.

The chain couples TRBV5-1 to TRBJ1-4, with 11 bases identical to TRBD1. Unmatched junction bases numbered 1, after V lost 6 bases and J lost 0 bases. CDR3 size: 15 residues. Germline V gene sequence: CDR1 SGHRS, CDR2 YFSETQ. The CDR3 is CASTGQGATNEKLFF. Here the CDR3 DNA reads TGCGCCAGCACGGGACAGGGGGCAACTAATGAAAAACTGTTTTTT.

This chain connects TRBV18 to TRBJ2-7; possibly TRBD2 for D (6 bases). Looked up from germline, CDR1 is KGHSH and CDR2 is LQKENI. The CDR3 sequence is 19 residues long. V was clipped by 3 bases and J by 3 bases, with 27 bases between them. CDR3 region: CASSPMSEIGGIGGYEQYF. For the CDR3, the DNA is TGTGCCAGCTCACCTATGTCGGAGATCGGCGGGATTGGAGGCTACGAGCAGTACTTC.

J is TRBJ1-3 and V is TRBV2, with D possibly matching TRBD1 (5 bases). The germline V gene has CDR1 SNHLY and CDR2 FYNNEI. CDR3 length: 15 amino acids. V dropped 6 bases and J dropped 4 bases, with 16 bases sitting between them. This chain's CDR3 is CASRADRGNGNTIYF. The DNA of the CDR3 is TGTGCCAGCAGAGCAGACCGGGGGAACGGAAACACCATATATTTT.

This chain connects TRBV2 to TRBJ2-7; D unresolved. Germline lookup yields CDR1 SNHLY and CDR2 FYNNEI. Trimming shortened V by 1 base and J by 5 bases, and 6 bases separated the two germline ends. The CDR3 consists of 12 residues. The CDR3 here is CASSEGSDEQYF. DNA of the CDR3: TGTGCCAGCAGTGAAGGGTCAGACGAGCAGTACTTC. The entire variable domain, with the rest obtained from reference TRBV2 and TRBJ2-7, is as follows: EPEVTQTPSHQVTQMGQEVILRCVPISNHLYFYWYRQILGQKVEFLVSFYNNEISEKSEIFDDQFSVERPDGSNFTLKIRSTKLEDSAMYFCASSEGSDEQYFGPGTRLTVT.

This clone was recorded only once. This chain connects TRBV5-1 to TRBJ1-6; D is ambiguous. Germline V gene lookup returns CDR1 SGHRS and CDR2 YFSETQ. The CDR3 is made up of 16 amino acids. Trimming cost V 0 bases and J 12 bases, with 19 bases left between them. The CDR3 nucleotides read TGCGCCAGCAGCTTGGTGGGCCGGGAGAAGGGAGGACCCCTCCACTTT. This translates into CASSLVGREKGGPLHF.

The chain recombines TRBV11-2 with TRBJ2-3, with a possible D match to TRBD2 (5 bases). V was clipped by 3 bases and J by 6 bases, with 16 bases between them. From germline, CDR1 is SGHAT and CDR2 FQNNGV. The CDR3 loop spans 15 amino acids. CDR3 loop: CASSFVGKDSDTQYF. The CDR3, as DNA: TGTGCCAGCAGCTTCGTCGGAAAGGACTCGGATACGCAGTATTTT.

V usage is TRBV19 and J usage is TRBJ2-1; D gene unclear. V gave up 3 bases and J gave up 5 bases, with 8 bases separating them. CDR3 length equals 13 residues. In germline, CDR1 is LNHDA, CDR2 SQIVND (reference sequence). The CDR3 loop is CASSIIPDNEQFF. CDR3 nucleotides: TGTGCCAGTAGTATTATCCCCGACAATGAGCAGTTCTTC. Drawing the rest from reference TRBV19 and TRBJ2-1, the complete variable domain is DGGITQSPKYLFRKEGQNVTLSCEQNLNHDAMYWYRQDPGQGLRLIYYSQIVNDFQKGDIAEGYSVSREKKESFPLTVTSAQKNPTAFYLCASSIIPDNEQFFGPGTRLTVL.

This chain connects TRBV6-4 to TRBJ1-5, with D perhaps matching TRBD1 (5 bases). There are 17 residues in the CDR3. Germline V gene sequence: CDR1 MRHNA, CDR2 SNTAGT. V lost 6 bases and J lost 2, with 20 bases in between. CDR3 sequence (DNA): TGTGCCAGCAGGAGCACCCCCGAAGGGGTTGGCAATCAGCCCCAGCATTTT. Amino acids: CASRSTPEGVGNQPQHF.

The J gene is TRBJ2-5, the V gene TRBV19, with 7 positions matching TRBD2. J gave up 2 bases and V 3 bases, and 15 bases lay outside the gene matches. The germline V gene encodes CDR1 LNHDA and CDR2 SQIVND (reference sequence). This CDR3 has 18 residues. The chain's CDR3 is CASSIWGEGERRQETQYF. The CDR3 region has the DNA TGTGCCAGTAGTATCTGGGGGGAGGGCGAAAGGAGGCAAGAGACCCAGTACTTC.

This chain connects TRBV18 to TRBJ1-1; D remains unclear. The CDR3 is 15 residues long. Germline V lookup: CDR1 KGHSH, CDR2 LQKENI. The V and J ends lost 2 bases and 7 bases respectively, with 17 bases between them. The CDR3 nucleotides are TGTGCCAGCTCACCAATCGCAGATGCGATGGGTGAAGCTTTCTTT. This encodes CASSPIADAMGEAFF.

As to this clone: The sample carries other DNA sequences with the same CDR3. The rearrangement links TRBV30 to TRBJ2-7, with D possibly being TRBD1 or TRBD2 (5 bases each). Trimming cost V 0 bases and J 0 bases, with 12 bases left between them. Germline V lookup: CDR1 GTSNPN, CDR2 SVGIG (reference sequence). This CDR3 has 15 residues. The chain's CDR3 is CAWSVGTGSSYEQYF. Written as DNA, the CDR3 is TGTGCCTGGAGTGTTGGGACGGGATCCTCCTACGAGCAGTACTTC. Full variable domain (rest looked up from reference TRBV30 and TRBJ2-7): SQTIHQWPATLVQPVGSPLSLECTVEGTSNPNLYWYRQAAGRGLQLLFYSVGIGQISSEVPQNLSASRPQDRQFILSSKKLLLSDSGFYLCAWSVGTGSSYEQYFGPGTRLTVT.

The chain employs TRBV7-2 and TRBJ1-6, with a possible D match to TRBD1 (5 bases). Germline V CDR1 and CDR2: SGHTA, FQGNSA. The CDR3 consists of 15 residues. Trimming removed 5 bases at V and 5 bases at J, with 13 bases between. The CDR3 DNA reads as TGTGCCAGCAGCCCCCATGGGGGAAATAATTCACCCCTCCACTTT. Translation gives CASSPHGGNNSPLHF.

Comment on this clone: Different DNA sequences within this sample yield the same CDR3. This chain joins TRBV29-1 and TRBJ2-7; D is uncertain. Germline V gene sequence: CDR1 SQVTM, CDR2 ANQGSEA. The CDR3 consists of 11 residues. V lost 7 bases and J 0 bases, leaving 7 bases between the germline ends. The CDR3 loop is CSGGTSYEQYF. CDR3 nucleotide sequence: TGCAGCGGGGGAACCTCCTACGAGCAGTACTTC.

V gene TRBV10-3 combines with J gene TRBJ1-6; unclear D gene. The germline CDR1 and CDR2 sequences are ENHRY and SYGVKD. Trimming took 4 bases from V and 9 from J, leaving 13 bases between them. The CDR3 extends over 14 amino acids. CDR3 coding DNA: TGTGCCATCAGTGTCTTGGCAGGCTCTTCACCCCTCCACTTT. Translation: CAISVLAGSSPLHF.

The chain uses TRBV5-1 and TRBJ2-1; no reliable D call. Germline V lookup: CDR1 SGHRS, CDR2 YFSETQ. The V gene lost 0 bases and the J gene lost 5 bases, with 9 bases spanning the gap. The CDR3 length is 14 residues. CDR3 DNA: TGCGCCAGCAGCTTGGCTGTCGATAACAATGAGCAGTTCTTC. The encoded protein is CASSLAVDNNEQFF.

With regard to this clone: Other DNA sequences of this sample code for an identical CDR3. The V call is TRBV20-1, the J call TRBJ2-1; D uncertain. Germline V gene sequence: CDR1 DFQATT, CDR2 SNEGSKA (reference sequence). The CDR3 covers 10 residues. Trimming took off 6 bases at V and 5 bases at J, with 5 bases between the two ends. The CDR3 loop reads CSASNNEQFF. The CDR3 DNA sequence: TGCAGTGCCAGCAACAATGAGCAGTTCTTC.